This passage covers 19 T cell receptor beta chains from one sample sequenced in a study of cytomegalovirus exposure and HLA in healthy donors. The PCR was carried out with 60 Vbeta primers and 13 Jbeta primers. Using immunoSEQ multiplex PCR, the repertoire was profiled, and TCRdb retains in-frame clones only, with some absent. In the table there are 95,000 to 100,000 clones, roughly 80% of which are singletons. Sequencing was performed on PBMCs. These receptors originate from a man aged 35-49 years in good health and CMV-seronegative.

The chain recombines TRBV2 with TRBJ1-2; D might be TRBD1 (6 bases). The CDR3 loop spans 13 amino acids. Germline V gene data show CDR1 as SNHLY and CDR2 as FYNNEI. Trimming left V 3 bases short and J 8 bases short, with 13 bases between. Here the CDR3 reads CASSEGAGWGYTF. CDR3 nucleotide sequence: TGTGCCAGCAGTGAGGGGGCGGGCTGGGGCTACACCTTC.

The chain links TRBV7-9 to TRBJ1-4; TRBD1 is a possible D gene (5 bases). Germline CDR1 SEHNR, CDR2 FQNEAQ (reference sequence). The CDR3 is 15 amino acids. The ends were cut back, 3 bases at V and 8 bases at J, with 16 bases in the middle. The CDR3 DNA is TGTGCCAGCAGCTTCCCAGGGCAACTGGGAGAAAAACTGTTTTTT. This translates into CASSFPGQLGEKLFF.

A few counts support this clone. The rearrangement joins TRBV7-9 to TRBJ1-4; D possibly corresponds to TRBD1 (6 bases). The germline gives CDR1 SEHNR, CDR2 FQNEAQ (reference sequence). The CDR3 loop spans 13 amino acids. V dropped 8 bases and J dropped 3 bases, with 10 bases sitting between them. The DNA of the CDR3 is TGTGCCAGCCGGGAGGGGGCTAATGAAAAACTGTTTTTT. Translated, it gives CASREGANEKLFF.

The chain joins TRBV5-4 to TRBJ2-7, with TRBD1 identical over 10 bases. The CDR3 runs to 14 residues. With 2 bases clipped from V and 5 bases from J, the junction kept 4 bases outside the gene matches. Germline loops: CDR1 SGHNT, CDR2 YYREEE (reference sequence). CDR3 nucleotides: TGTGCCAGCAGCTTCCGGGACAGGGGCCACGAGCAGTACTTC. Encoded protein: CASSFRDRGHEQYF. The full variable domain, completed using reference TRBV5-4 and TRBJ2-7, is ETGVTQSPTHLIKTRGQQVTLRCSSQSGHNTVSWYQQALGQGPQFIFQYYREEENGRGNFPPRFSGLQFPNYSSELNVNALELDDSALYLCASSFRDRGHEQYFGPGTRLTVT.

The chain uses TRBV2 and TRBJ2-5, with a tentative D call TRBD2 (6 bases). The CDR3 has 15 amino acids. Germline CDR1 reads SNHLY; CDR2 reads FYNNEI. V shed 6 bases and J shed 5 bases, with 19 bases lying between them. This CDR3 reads CASSNQGWGGETQYF. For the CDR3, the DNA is TGTGCCAGCAGCAATCAGGGCTGGGGAGGTGAGACCCAGTACTTC.

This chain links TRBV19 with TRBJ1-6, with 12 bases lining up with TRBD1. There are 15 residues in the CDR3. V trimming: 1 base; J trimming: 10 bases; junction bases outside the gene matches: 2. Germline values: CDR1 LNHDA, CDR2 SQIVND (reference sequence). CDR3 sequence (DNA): TGTGCCAGTAGTATAGTGGGGACAGGGGGCTCACCCCTCCACTTT. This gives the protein CASSIVGTGGSPLHF.

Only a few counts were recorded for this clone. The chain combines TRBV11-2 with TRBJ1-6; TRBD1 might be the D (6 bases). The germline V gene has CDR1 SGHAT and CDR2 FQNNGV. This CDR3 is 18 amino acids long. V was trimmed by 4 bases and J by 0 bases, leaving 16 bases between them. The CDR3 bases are TGTGCCAGCAGCTCCACGGGGACAAGGAGCTCCTATAATTCACCCCTCCACTTT. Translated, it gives CASSSTGTRSSYNSPLHF.

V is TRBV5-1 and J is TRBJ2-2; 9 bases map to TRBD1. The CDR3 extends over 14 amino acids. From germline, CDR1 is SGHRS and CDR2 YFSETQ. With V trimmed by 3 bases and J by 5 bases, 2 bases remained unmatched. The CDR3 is CASSSGQGTGELFF. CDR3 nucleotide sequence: TGCGCCAGCAGCTCGGGACAGGGAACCGGGGAGCTGTTTTTT. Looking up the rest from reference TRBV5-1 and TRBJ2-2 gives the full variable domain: KAGVTQTPRYLIKTRGQQVTLSCSPISGHRSVSWYQQTPGQGLQFLFEYFSETQRNKGNFPGRFSGRQFSNSRSEMNVSTLELGDSALYLCASSSGQGTGELFFGEGSRLTVL.

The CDR3 is CASSPMTGGSTDTQYF. The CDR3 DNA sequence: TGTGCCAGCTCGCCGATGACAGGGGGAAGCACAGATACGCAGTATTTT. The chain carries TRBV18 and TRBJ2-3; TRBD1 matches at 9 bases. This CDR3 has 16 amino acids. V dropped 6 bases and J dropped 0; count of bases not matched to a gene: 7. Germline V CDR1 and CDR2: KGHSH, LQKENI.

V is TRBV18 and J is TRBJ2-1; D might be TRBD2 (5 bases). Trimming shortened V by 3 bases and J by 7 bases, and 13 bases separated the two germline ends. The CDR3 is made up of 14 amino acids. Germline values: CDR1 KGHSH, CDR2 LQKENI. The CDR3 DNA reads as TGTGCCAGCTCACCGCGGGTGTTGGTGAATGAGCAGTTCTTC. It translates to CASSPRVLVNEQFF.

The CDR3 spells CATSREGEAEAFF. DNA of the CDR3: TGTGCCACCAGCAGAGAGGGTGAGGCTGAAGCTTTCTTT. The chain couples TRBV15 to TRBJ1-1; D is unclear. V lost 0 bases and J 6 bases, leaving 8 bases between the germline ends. Germline CDR1 and CDR2: LNHNV and YYDKDF (reference sequence). The CDR3 extends over 13 amino acids.

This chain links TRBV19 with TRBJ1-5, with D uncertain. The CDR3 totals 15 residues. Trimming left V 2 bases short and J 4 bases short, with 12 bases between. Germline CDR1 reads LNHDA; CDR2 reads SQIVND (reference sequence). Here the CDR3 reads CASSILWGGNQPQHF. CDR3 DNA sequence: TGTGCCAGTAGTATACTTTGGGGAGGGAATCAGCCCCAGCATTTT.

In DNA, the CDR3 is TGTGCCAGCAGCAGGGACAGAGTCGAGCAGTACGTC. This sequence encodes CASSRDRVEQYV. J is TRBJ2-7 and V is TRBV13; 7 nucleotides line up with TRBD1. The CDR3 loop spans 12 amino acids. V lost 5 bases to trimming and J lost 6 bases; unmatched junction nucleotides: 4. Germline loops: CDR1 PRHDT, CDR2 FYEKMQ (reference sequence).

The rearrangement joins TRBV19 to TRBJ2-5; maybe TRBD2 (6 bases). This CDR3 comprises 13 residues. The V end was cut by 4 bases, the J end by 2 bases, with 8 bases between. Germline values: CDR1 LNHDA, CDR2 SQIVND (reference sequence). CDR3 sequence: CASSTGLQETQYF. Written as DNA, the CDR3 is TGTGCCAGTAGTACGGGACTGCAAGAGACCCAGTACTTC.

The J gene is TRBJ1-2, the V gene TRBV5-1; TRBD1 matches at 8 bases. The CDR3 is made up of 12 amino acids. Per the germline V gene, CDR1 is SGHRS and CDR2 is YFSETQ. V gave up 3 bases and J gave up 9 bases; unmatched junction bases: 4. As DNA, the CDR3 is TGCGCCAGCAGCTCGGACAGGGTTAGCTACACCTTC. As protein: CASSSDRVSYTF. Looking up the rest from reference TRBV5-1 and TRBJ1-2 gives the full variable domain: KAGVTQTPRYLIKTRGQQVTLSCSPISGHRSVSWYQQTPGQGLQFLFEYFSETQRNKGNFPGRFSGRQFSNSRSEMNVSTLELGDSALYLCASSSDRVSYTFGSGTRLTVV.

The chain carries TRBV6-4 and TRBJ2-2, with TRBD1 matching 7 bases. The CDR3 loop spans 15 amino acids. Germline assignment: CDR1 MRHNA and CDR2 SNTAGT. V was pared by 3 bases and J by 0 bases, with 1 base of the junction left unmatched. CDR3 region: CASSEQGTNTGELFF. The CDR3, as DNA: TGTGCCAGCAGTGAACAGGGGACGAACACCGGGGAGCTGTTTTTT.

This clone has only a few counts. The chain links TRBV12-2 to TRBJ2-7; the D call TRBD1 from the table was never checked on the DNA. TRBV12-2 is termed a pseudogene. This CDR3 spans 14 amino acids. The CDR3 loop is CASRLDRDTYEQYF. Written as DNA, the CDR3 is TGTGCAAGTCGGTTAGACAGGGACACCTACGAGCAGTACTTC.

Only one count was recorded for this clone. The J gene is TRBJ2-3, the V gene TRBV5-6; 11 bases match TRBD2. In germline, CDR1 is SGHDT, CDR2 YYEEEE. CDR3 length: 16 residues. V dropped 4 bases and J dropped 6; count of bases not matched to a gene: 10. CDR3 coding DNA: TGTGCCAGCAGCGGGGGGGCTAGCGGGGGGCTGGATACGCAGTATTTT. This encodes CASSGGASGGLDTQYF. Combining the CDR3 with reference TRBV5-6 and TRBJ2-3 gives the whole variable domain DAGVTQSPTHLIKTRGQQVTLRCSPKSGHDTVSWYQQALGQGPQFIFQYYEEEERQRGNFPDRFSGHQFPNYSSELNVNALLLGDSALYLCASSGGASGGLDTQYFGPGTRLTVL.

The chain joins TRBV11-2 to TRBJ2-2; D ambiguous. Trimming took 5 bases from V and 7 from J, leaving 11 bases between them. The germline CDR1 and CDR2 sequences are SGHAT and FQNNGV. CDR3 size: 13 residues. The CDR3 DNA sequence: TGTGCCAGCAGCCCCAGAAAAGACGGGGAGCTGTTTTTT. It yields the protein CASSPRKDGELFF.